This passage covers 21 T cell receptor beta chains from one sample sequenced in a study of cytomegalovirus exposure and HLA in healthy donors. Researchers ran the PCR with 60 Vbeta and 13 Jbeta primers. TCRdb's table, derived via immunoSEQ multiplex PCR, lists solely in-frame clones and lacks some. The ten most abundant clones cover 4.5% to 5% of a sample with 60,000 to 90,000 clones. The material sequenced was PBMCs. The source is a middle-aged woman in good health and CMV-seropositive.

This rearrangement joins TRBV28 to TRBJ1-4; possibly TRBD1 for D (6 bases). The CDR3 sequence is 14 residues long. Germline assignment: CDR1 MDHEN and CDR2 SYDVKM. The V end was cut by 8 bases, the J end by 0 bases, with 10 bases between. The CDR3 DNA follows: TGTGCCAGCGGCAGGGGTGCAACTAATGAAAAACTGTTTTTT. Translating gives CASGRGATNEKLFF. Based on the CDR3 plus reference TRBV28 and TRBJ1-4, the full variable domain is DVKVTQSSRYLVKRTGEKVFLECVQDMDHENMFWYRQDPGLGLRLIYFSYDVKMKEKGDIPEGYSVSREKKERFSLILESASTNQTSMYLCASGRGATNEKLFFGSGTQLSVL.

The V gene is TRBV6-5, the J gene TRBJ1-5, with TRBD1 matching 9 bases. V was pared by 6 bases and J by 1 base, with 4 bases of the junction left unmatched. The CDR3 runs 15 residues. Per germline, CDR1 MNHEY and CDR2 SVGAGI. In DNA form, the CDR3 reads TGTGCCAGCAGAACCGGGACAGGGAGCAATCAGCCCCAGCATTTT. Its protein product is CASRTGTGSNQPQHF.

Comments on this clone: The germline gene is not matched at one end of the junction; a read error may be the cause. This CDR3 is also generated by other DNA sequences in the sample. The V and J genes are TRBV5-6 and TRBJ2-7; no firm D call. The germline gives CDR1 SGHDT, CDR2 YYEEEE. CDR3 length equals 14 residues. CDR3: CASSLLSSSYEQYF. DNA of the CDR3: TGCGCCAGCAGCTTGCTAAGTAGCTCCTACGAGCAGTACTTC.

V is TRBV7-2 and J is TRBJ1-6; perhaps TRBD1 as D (6 bases). Trimming cost V 0 bases and J 9 bases, with 12 bases left between them. Germline V lookup: CDR1 SGHTA, CDR2 FQGNSA. The CDR3 runs to 15 residues. The CDR3 DNA reads as TGTGCCAGCAGCTTAGCGAACAGGGTGGGTTCACCCCTCCACTTT. This gives the protein CASSLANRVGSPLHF.

The chain recombines TRBV2 with TRBJ1-1; D unclear. Germline CDR1 SNHLY, CDR2 FYNNEI. The CDR3 spans 13 residues. V was cut by 3 bases and J by 4 bases, with 9 bases left in between. CDR3 coding DNA: TGTGCCAGCAGTGACCCAGGCAGCACTGAAGCTTTCTTT. Protein sequence: CASSDPGSTEAFF.

This chain uses TRBV4-1 with TRBJ1-1; 9 bases are shared with TRBD1. CDR1 is MGHRA and CDR2 is YSYEKL in the germline V gene. The CDR3 has 15 residues. V lost 3 bases to trimming and J lost 5 bases; unmatched junction nucleotides: 7. The CDR3 DNA sequence: TGCGCCAGCAGCCAGGCCGACAGGGGGAAGACTGAAGCTTTCTTT. Protein product: CASSQADRGKTEAFF.

The genes are TRBV19 and TRBJ1-4, with 9 bases aligning to TRBD1. Germline CDR1 is LNHDA and CDR2 is SQIVND (reference sequence). The V segment lost 8 bases and the J segment 8 bases; nucleotides outside the gene matches: 6. CDR3 length: 13 residues. The CDR3 coding sequence is TGTGCCAGTTCACAGGGGGCCGCCGAAAAACTGTTTTTT. Amino acid sequence: CASSQGAAEKLFF.

The chain uses TRBV4-2 and TRBJ1-1; possibly TRBD1 for D (5 bases). V gave up 0 bases and J gave up 6 bases, with 11 bases separating them. This CDR3 is built from 14 residues. CDR1 and CDR2 from the germline V gene are LGHNA and YNFKEQ. The CDR3 DNA sequence: TGTGCCAGCAGCCAAGACAGGGAGGTGGCTGAAGCTTTCTTT. Translation gives CASSQDREVAEAFF.

The rearrangement uses TRBV7-2 and TRBJ2-7; 12 nucleotides match TRBD2. This CDR3 region has 18 residues. Germline V lookup: CDR1 SGHTA, CDR2 FQGNSA. The V gene end was trimmed by 5 bases and the J gene end by 0 bases; junction bases not matched to a gene: 11. The CDR3 is CASSPRTSGVGGSYEQYF. The CDR3 bases are TGTGCCAGCAGCCCCCGGACTAGCGGGGTCGGGGGCTCCTACGAGCAGTACTTC.

About this clone itself: Mismatch with germline at one junction end may stem from a read error. The J gene is TRBJ2-1, the V gene TRBV7-9; D perhaps matches TRBD2 (5 bases). The CDR3 runs to 12 residues. Germline V gene data show CDR1 as SEHNR and CDR2 as FQNEAQ (reference sequence). This CDR3 is CASSLAPSSKVF. The DNA for the CDR3 is TGTGCCAGCAGCTTAGCGCCGTCTAGCAAAGTCTTC.

The chain employs TRBV6-5 and TRBJ1-5; no reliable D call. The CDR3 runs 14 residues. Germline CDR1 MNHEY, CDR2 SVGAGI. V was cut by 0 bases and J by 7 bases, with 10 bases left in between. The CDR3 sequence is CASSYSKEGQPQHF. The CDR3 region has the DNA TGTGCCAGCAGTTACTCAAAAGAGGGCCAGCCCCAGCATTTT.

The V call is TRBV4-2, the J call TRBJ2-2, with D maybe TRBD1 (5 bases). The CDR3 extends over 15 amino acids. The germline V and J ends were trimmed by 4 bases and 6 bases, with 15 bases remaining between them. Germline lookup yields CDR1 LGHNA and CDR2 YNFKEQ. This CDR3 is CASSLRATVPGELFF. In nucleotides, the CDR3 is TGTGCCAGCAGCCTCAGGGCTACAGTACCCGGGGAGCTGTTTTTT.

The V call is TRBV19, the J call TRBJ1-6; 10 positions agree with TRBD1. Germline trimming cut 1 base from V and 4 bases from J; bases unmatched to any gene: 4. The CDR3 is 17 amino acids. Germline CDR1 is LNHDA and CDR2 is SQIVND (reference sequence). The CDR3 spells CASSIGQGARYNSPLHF. CDR3 sequence (DNA): TGTGCCAGTAGTATAGGACAGGGGGCGCGATATAATTCACCCCTCCACTTT.

This chain links TRBV27 with TRBJ1-6, with D possibly being TRBD1 (5 bases). The CDR3 loop spans 15 amino acids. In germline, CDR1 is MNHEY, CDR2 SMNVEV (reference sequence). Deletions cut 6 bases from V and 8 bases from J, with 17 bases between. CDR3: CASRPGHGGHSPLHF. CDR3 nucleotide sequence: TGTGCCAGCAGGCCGGGCCACGGGGGACATTCACCCCTCCACTTT.

The chain links TRBV5-6 to TRBJ2-5; 8 bases are a match to TRBD1. Germline V gene sequence: CDR1 SGHDT, CDR2 YYEEEE. The CDR3 has 15 residues. V lost 4 bases to trimming and J lost 4 bases; unmatched junction nucleotides: 9. In nucleotides, the CDR3 is TGTGCCAGCAGCCCCCCCATGGACAGGGTAGAGACCCAGTACTTC. Translated, it gives CASSPPMDRVETQYF.

The CDR3 DNA is TGTGCCAGCAGCTTGACTCGGGGGGGGGAGCTGTTTTTT. This codes for CASSLTRGGELFF. V and J are TRBV5-4 and TRBJ2-2; possibly TRBD2 for D (6 bases). CDR1 is SGHNT and CDR2 is YYREEE in the germline V gene (reference sequence). The CDR3 runs 13 residues. The ends were cut back, 1 base at V and 8 bases at J, with 9 bases in the middle.

V gene TRBV13 combines with J gene TRBJ2-1; a possible D gene is TRBD2 (6 bases). The V and J ends lost 5 bases and 10 bases respectively, with 12 bases between them. Germline V gene lookup returns CDR1 PRHDT and CDR2 FYEKMQ (reference sequence). The CDR3 runs to 12 residues. CDR3 loop: CASSIVSGEQFF. As DNA, the CDR3 is TGTGCCAGCAGCATCGTAAGCGGGGAGCAGTTCTTC.

The rearrangement joins TRBV7-3 to TRBJ2-1; the match to TRBD2 covers 14 bases. CDR3 length: 16 residues. Trimming cost V 5 bases and J 9 bases; bases outside gene matches: 9. Germline V CDR1 and CDR2: SGHTA, FQGTGA. The CDR3 coding sequence is TGTGCCAGCAGCCTCCGGACTAGCGGGGGGTTGGGTGAGCAGTTCTTC. Translation gives CASSLRTSGGLGEQFF.

This sequence joins TRBV5-1 and TRBJ2-7; maybe TRBD2 (7 bases). Germline V gene data show CDR1 as SGHRS and CDR2 as YFSETQ. The CDR3 extends over 14 amino acids. V was shortened by 4 bases and J by 1 base, with 12 bases between the two germline ends. The CDR3 DNA reads TGCGCCAGCAGCGTTAGGGGGGGGTCCTACGAGCAGTACTTC. It is translated as CASSVRGGSYEQYF.

The chain recombines TRBV19 with TRBJ1-5; tentatively, D is TRBD1 (5 bases). The CDR3 length is 14 residues. Germline CDR1 and CDR2: LNHDA and SQIVND (reference sequence). V shed 6 bases and J shed 6 bases, with 15 bases lying between them. The CDR3 DNA is TGTGCCAGTAGCCGAACTCAGGGCGGTCAGCCCCAGCATTTT. This codes for CASSRTQGGQPQHF.

The chain recombines TRBV28 with TRBJ2-3; D is unresolved. V was trimmed by 2 bases and J by 9 bases, leaving 12 bases between them. CDR1 MDHEN and CDR2 SYDVKM come from the germline V gene. CDR3 length: 13 residues. The CDR3 sequence: CASSLPLLITQYF. CDR3 sequence (DNA): TGTGCCAGCAGTTTACCCCTACTGATCACGCAGTATTTT.